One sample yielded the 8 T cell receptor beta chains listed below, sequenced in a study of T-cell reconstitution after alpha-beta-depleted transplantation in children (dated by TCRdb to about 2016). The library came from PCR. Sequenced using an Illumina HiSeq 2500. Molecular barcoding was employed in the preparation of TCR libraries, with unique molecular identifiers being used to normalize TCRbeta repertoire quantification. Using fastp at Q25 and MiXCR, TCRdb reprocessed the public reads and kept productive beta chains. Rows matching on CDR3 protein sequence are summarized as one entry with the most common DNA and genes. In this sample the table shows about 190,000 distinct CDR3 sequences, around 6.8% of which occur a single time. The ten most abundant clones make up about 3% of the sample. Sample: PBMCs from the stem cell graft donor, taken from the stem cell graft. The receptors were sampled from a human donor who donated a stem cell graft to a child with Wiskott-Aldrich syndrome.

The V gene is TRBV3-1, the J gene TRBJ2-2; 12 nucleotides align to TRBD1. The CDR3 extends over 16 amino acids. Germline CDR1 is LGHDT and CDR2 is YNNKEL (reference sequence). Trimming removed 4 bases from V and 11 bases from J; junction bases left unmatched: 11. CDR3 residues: CASSPGQGAGRRELFF. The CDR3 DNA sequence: TGTGCCAGCAGCCCGGGACAGGGGGCTGGTCGTCGAGAGCTGTTTTTT.

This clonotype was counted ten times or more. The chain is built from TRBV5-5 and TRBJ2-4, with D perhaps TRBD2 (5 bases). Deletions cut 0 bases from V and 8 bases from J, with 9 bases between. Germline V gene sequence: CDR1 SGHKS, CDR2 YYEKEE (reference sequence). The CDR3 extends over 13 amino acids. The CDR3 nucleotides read TGTGCCAGCAGCTTGGGTTACGGGGACATTCAGTACTTC. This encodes CASSLGYGDIQYF.

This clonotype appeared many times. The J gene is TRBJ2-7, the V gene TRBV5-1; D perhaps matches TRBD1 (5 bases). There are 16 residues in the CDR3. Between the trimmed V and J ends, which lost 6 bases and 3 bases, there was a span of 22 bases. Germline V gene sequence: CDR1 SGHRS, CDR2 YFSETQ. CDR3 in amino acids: CASILTPTGVSYEQYF. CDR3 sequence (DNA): TGCGCCAGCATCCTTACCCCCACAGGAGTAAGCTACGAGCAGTACTTC. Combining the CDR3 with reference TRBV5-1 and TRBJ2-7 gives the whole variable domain KAGVTQTPRYLIKTRGQQVTLSCSPISGHRSVSWYQQTPGQGLQFLFEYFSETQRNKGNFPGRFSGRQFSNSRSEMNVSTLELGDSALYLCASILTPTGVSYEQYFGPGTRLTVT.

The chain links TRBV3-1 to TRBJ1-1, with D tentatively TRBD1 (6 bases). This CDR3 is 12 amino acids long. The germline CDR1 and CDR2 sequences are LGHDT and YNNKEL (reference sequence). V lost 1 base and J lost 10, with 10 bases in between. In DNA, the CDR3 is TGTGCCAGCAGCCAAGCTCCAGGGGTAGCTTTCTTT. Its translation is CASSQAPGVAFF.

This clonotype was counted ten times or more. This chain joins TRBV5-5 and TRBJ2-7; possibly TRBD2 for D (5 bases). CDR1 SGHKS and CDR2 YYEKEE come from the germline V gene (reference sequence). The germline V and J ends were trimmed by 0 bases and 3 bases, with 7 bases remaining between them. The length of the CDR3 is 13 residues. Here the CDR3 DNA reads TGTGCCAGCAGCTTGGGGGAGATCTACGAGCAGTACTTC. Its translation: CASSLGEIYEQYF.

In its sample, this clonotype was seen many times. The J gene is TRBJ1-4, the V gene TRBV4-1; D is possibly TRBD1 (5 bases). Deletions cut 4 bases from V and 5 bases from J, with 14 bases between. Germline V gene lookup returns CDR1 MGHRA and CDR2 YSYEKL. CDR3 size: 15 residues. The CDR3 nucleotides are TGCGCCAGCAGCCCCCCACGGGGGGAAAATGAAAAACTGTTTTTT. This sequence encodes CASSPPRGENEKLFF.

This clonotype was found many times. The CDR3 DNA reads TGTGCCAGCAGAGGCGGGGGAGGCGAGCAGTTCTTC. Protein sequence: CASRGGGGEQFF. This chain connects TRBV12-3 or TRBV12-4 to TRBJ2-1; 7 bases are a match to TRBD2. The CDR3 consists of 12 residues. The ends lost 6 bases at V and 10 bases at J; junction bases unmatched: 6.

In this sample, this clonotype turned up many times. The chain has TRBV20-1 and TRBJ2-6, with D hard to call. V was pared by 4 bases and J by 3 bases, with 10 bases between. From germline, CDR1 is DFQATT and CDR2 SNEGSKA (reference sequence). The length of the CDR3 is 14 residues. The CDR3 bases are TGCAGTGCTAACCCCCCAAGTGGGGCCAACGTCCTGACTTTC. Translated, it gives CSANPPSGANVLTF.